This TCR beta chain originates from a study of blood T cell repertoires in COVID-19. The table came from immunoSEQ multiplex PCR; TCRdb's copy has only in-frame clones and leaves some out. Of 110,000 to 150,000 clones in the sample, approximately 90% were seen once. CDR1 and CDR2 from the germline V gene are SGHTA and FQGNSA. Between the trimmed V and J ends, which lost 6 bases and 7 bases, there was a span of 30 bases. The CDR3 length is 18 residues. The sequenced sample consisted of peripheral blood. The TCR sequence derives from a woman aged 80 or over with acute or convalescent COVID-19. V gene TRBV7-2 combines with J gene TRBJ1-1, with a tentative D call TRBD1 (5 bases). The CDR3 DNA sequence: TGTGCCAGCAGTATTAGTCCCCACGGCGGGGGTACCGGCCGTGAAGCTTTCTTT. It is translated as CASSISPHGGGTGREAFF.